This T cell receptor (beta chain) was sequenced for a study of PD-1 blockade in classical Hodgkin lymphoma. About the research overall: Intravenous nivolumab at 3 mg/kg was given to patients every 2 weeks. Study outcomes and limitations: Diversity in CD4+ TCRs, unlike that measured in CD8+ TCRs, had risen significantly by C4D1.

The V end lost 2 bases, the J end lost 6 bases, and 17 bases lay between the germline ends. The CDR3 covers 15 residues. CDR1 SGHTA and CDR2 FQGNSA come from the germline V gene. Measured with immunoSEQ multiplex PCR; TCRdb has only the in-frame clones, and not every one. The table records fewer than 15,000 clones, about four fifths of them present only once. Exposure to brentuximab vedotin varied, and each patient had relapsed following autologous stem cell transplantation. A word on this clone: Its cognate antigen is unknown.

This clonotype originated in a human donor with classical Hodgkin lymphoma. The rearrangement joins TRBV7-2 to TRBJ2-7, with D unclear. The sample here was peripheral blood mononuclear cells (PBMCs), taken at baseline. CDR3 sequence: CASSLLGQVTAEQYF. For the CDR3, the DNA is TGTGCCAGCAGCTTACTAGGTCAGGTCACCGCCGAGCAGTACTTC.